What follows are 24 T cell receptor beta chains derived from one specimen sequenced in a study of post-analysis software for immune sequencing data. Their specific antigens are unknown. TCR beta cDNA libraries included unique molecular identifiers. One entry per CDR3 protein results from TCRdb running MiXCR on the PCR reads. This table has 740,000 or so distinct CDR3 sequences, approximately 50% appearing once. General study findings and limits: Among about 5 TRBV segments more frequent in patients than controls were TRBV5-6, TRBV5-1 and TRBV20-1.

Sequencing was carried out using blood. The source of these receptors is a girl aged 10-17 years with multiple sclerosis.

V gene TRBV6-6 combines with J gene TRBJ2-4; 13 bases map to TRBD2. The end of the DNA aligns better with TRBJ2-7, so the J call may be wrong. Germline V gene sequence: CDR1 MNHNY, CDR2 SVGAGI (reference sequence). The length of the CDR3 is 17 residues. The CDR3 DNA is TGTGCCAGCAGTCTTAACCGACTAGCGGGGGGTTCCTACGAGCAGTACTTC. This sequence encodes CASSLNRLAGGSYEQYF.

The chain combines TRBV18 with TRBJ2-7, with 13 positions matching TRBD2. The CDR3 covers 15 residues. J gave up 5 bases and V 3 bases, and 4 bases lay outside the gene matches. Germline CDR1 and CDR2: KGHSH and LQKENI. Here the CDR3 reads CASSPGTSGMHEQYF. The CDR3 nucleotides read TGTGCCAGCTCACCGGGGACTAGCGGGATGCACGAGCAGTACTTC.

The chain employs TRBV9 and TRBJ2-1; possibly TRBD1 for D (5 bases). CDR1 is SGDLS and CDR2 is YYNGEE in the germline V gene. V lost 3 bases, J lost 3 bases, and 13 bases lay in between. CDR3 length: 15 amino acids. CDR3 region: CASSGAGILYNEQFF. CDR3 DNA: TGTGCCAGCAGCGGAGCAGGGATTCTCTACAATGAGCAGTTCTTC.

This CDR3 is CASSLPKGQIQETQYF. In nucleotides, the CDR3 is TGTGCCAGCAGTCTCCCAAAGGGGCAGATACAAGAGACCCAGTACTTC. The rearrangement uses TRBV25-1 and TRBJ2-5; D might be TRBD1 (5 bases). The V end was cut by 5 bases, the J end by 2 bases, with 18 bases between. The CDR3 is made up of 16 amino acids. Germline lookup yields CDR1 MGHDK and CDR2 SYGVNS.

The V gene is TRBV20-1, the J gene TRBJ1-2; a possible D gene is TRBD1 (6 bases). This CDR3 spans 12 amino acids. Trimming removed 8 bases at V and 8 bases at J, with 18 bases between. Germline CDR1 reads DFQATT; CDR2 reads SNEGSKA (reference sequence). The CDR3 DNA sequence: TGCAGTTTTGGTAGGGGGGATGTGGGCTACACCTTC. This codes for CSFGRGDVGYTF.

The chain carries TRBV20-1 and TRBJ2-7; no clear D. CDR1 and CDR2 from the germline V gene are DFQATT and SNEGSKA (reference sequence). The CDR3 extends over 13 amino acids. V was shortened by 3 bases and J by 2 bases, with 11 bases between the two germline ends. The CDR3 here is CSARVSATYEQYF. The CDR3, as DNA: TGCAGTGCTAGGGTGTCAGCTACCTACGAGCAGTACTTC.

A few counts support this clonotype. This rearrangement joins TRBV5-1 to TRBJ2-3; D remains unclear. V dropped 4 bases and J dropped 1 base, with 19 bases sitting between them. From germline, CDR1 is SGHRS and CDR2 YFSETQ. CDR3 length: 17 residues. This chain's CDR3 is CASSKIPDGSRTDTQYF. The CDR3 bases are TGCGCCAGCAGCAAGATCCCGGACGGCTCCCGCACAGATACGCAGTATTTT.

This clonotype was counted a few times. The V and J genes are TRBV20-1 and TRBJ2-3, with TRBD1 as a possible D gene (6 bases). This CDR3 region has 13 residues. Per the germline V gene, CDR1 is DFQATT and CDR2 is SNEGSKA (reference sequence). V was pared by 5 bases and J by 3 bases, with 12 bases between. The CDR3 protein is CSAPGERTDTQYF. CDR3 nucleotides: TGCAGTGCTCCAGGGGAGAGGACAGATACGCAGTATTTT.

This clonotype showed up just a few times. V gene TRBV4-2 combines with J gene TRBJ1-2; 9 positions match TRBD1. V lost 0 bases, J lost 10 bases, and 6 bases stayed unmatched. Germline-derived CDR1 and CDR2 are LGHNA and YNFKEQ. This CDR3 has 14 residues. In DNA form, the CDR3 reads TGTGCCAGCAGCCAAGACCGGACAGGGGATGACTACACCTTC. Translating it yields CASSQDRTGDDYTF.

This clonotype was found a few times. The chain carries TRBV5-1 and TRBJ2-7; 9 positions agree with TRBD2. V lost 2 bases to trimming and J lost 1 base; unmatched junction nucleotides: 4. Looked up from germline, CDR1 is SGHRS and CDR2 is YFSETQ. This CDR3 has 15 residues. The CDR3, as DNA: TGCGCCAGCAGCTTTGGTACTAGCGGGTCCTACGAGCAGTACTTC. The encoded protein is CASSFGTSGSYEQYF.

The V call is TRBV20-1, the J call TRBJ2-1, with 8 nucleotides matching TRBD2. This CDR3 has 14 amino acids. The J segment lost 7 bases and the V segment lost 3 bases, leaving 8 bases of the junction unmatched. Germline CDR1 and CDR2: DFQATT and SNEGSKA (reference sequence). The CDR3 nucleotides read TGCAGTGCTAGCGGGAGCGGGAGTAGAAATGAGCAGTTCTTC. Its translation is CSASGSGSRNEQFF.

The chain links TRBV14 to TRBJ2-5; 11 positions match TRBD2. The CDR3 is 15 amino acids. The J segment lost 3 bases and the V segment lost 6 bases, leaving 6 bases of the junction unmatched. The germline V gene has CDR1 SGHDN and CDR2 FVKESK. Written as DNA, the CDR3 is TGTGCCAGCAGTTCTCATAGCGGGAGGGAAGAGACCCAGTACTTC. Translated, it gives CASSSHSGREETQYF.

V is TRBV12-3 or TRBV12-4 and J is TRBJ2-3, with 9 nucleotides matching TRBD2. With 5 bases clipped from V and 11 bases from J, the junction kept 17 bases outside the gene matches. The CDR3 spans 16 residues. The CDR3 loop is CASSLKAGGRADVQYF. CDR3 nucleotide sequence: TGTGCCAGCAGTCTAAAAGCGGGAGGCCGCGCAGATGTGCAGTATTTT.

In DNA form, the CDR3 reads TGTGCCAGCAGCTTGGAGGGACTAGCGTTAACCTACGAGCAGTACTTC. The encoded protein is CASSLEGLALTYEQYF. The V call is TRBV7-2, the J call TRBJ2-7, with 10 bases identical to TRBD2. CDR3 size: 16 residues. Germline CDR1 reads SGHTA; CDR2 reads FQGNSA. The ends lost 3 bases at V and 2 bases at J; junction bases unmatched: 7.

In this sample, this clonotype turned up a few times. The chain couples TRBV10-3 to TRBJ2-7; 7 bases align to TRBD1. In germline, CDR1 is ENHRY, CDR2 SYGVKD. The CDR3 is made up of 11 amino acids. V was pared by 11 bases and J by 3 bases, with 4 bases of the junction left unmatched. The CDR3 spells CAARQGYEQYF. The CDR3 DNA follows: TGTGCCGCACGACAGGGCTACGAGCAGTACTTC.

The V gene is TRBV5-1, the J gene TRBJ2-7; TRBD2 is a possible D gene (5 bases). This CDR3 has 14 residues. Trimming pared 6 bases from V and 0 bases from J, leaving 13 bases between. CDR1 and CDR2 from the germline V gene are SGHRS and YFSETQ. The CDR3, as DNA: TGCGCCAGCAACCCGGGGTCGTCCTCCTACGAGCAGTACTTC. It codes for CASNPGSSSYEQYF.

The CDR3 DNA reads TGCAGCGTTGTACGTGACTATACACATACGCAGTATTTT. As protein: CSVVRDYTHTQYF. V usage is TRBV29-1 and J usage is TRBJ2-3, with a possible D match to TRBD2 (5 bases). V lost 4 bases and J 7 bases, leaving 15 bases between the germline ends. CDR1 is SQVTM and CDR2 is ANQGSEA in the germline V gene. This CDR3 spans 13 amino acids.

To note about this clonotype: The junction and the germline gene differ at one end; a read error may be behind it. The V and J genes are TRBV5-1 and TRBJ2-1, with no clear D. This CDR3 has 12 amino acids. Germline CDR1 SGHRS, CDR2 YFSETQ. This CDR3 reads CASSHPDPEQFF. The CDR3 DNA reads TGCGCAAGCAGCCACCCGGATCCTGAGCAGTTCTTC.

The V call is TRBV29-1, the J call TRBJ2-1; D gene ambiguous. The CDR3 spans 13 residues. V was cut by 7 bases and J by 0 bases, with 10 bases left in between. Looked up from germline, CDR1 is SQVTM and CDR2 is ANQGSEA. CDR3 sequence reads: CSADQSSYNEQFF. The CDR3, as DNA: TGCAGCGCCGACCAGAGCTCCTACAATGAGCAGTTCTTC.

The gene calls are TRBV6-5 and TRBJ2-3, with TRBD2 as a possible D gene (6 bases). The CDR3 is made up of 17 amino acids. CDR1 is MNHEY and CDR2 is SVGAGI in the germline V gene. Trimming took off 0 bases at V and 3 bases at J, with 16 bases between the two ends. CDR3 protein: CASSYSDGGVGTDTQYF. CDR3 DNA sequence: TGTGCCAGCAGTTACTCGGACGGGGGAGTAGGTACAGATACGCAGTATTTT.

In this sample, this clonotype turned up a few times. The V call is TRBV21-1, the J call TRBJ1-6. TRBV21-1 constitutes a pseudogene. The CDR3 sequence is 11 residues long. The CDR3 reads CVSGPPRPLHF. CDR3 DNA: TGTGTTAGCGGACCTCCAAGACCCCTCCACTTT.

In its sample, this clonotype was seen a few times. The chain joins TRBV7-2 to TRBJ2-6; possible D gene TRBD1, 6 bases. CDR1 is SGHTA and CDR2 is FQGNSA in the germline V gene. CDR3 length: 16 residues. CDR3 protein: CASRRQVFSGANVLTF. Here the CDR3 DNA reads TGTGCGAGCCGACGACAGGTCTTCTCTGGGGCCAACGTCCTGACTTTC.

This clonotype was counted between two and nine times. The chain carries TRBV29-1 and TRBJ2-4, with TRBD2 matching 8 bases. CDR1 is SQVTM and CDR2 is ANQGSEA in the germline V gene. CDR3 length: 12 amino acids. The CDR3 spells CNAGPGRDIQYF. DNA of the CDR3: TGCAACGCGGGCCCCGGGAGGGACATTCAGTACTTC.

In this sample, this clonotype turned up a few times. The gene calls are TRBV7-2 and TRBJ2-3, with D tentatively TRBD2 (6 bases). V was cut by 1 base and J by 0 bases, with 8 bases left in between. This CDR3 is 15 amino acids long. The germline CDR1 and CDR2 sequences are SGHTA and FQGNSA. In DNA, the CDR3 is TGTGCCAGCAGCTTAGGGGGGGTGAGCACAGATACGCAGTATTTT. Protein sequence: CASSLGGVSTDTQYF.